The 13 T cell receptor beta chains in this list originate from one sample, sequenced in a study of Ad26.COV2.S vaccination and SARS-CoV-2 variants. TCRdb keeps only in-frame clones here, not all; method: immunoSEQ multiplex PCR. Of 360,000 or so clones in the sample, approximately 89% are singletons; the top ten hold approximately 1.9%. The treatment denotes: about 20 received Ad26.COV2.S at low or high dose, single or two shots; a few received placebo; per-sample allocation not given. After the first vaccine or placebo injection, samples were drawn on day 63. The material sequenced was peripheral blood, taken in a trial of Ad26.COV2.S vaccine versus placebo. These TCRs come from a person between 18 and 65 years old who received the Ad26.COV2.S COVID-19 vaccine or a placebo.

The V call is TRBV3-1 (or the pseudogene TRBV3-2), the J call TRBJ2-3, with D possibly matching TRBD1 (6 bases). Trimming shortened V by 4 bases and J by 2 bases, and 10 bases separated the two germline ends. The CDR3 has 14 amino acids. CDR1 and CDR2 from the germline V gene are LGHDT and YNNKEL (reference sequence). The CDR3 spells CASSLDSLTDTQYF. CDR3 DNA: TGTGCCAGCAGCCTGGACAGCCTCACAGATACGCAGTATTTT.

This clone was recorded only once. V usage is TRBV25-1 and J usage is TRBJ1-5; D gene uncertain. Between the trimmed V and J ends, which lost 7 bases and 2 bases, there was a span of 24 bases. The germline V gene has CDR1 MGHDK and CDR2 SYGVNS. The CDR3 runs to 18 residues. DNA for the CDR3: TGTGCCAGCACTGCCACAGTCTCACCCTCAAGGGGCAATCAGCCCCAGCATTTT. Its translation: CASTATVSPSRGNQPQHF.

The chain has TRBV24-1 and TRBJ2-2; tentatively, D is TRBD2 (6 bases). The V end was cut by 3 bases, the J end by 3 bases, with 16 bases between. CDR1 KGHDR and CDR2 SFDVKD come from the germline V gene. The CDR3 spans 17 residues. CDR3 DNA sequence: TGTGCCACCAGTGATAGACTAGGCCGGCGGGACACCGGGGAGCTGTTTTTT. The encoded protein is CATSDRLGRRDTGELFF.

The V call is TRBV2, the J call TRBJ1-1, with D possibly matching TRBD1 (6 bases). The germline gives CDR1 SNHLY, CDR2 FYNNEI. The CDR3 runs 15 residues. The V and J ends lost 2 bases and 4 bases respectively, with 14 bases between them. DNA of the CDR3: TGTGCCAGCAGTGAATCAACAGGGTGGGGCACTGAAGCTTTCTTT. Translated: CASSESTGWGTEAFF.

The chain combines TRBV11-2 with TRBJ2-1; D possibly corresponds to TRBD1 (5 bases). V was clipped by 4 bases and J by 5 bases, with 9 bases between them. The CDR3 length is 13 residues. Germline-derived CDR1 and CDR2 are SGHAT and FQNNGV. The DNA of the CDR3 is TGTGCCAGCAGCTCAGACAGTCACAATGAGCAGTTCTTC. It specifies CASSSDSHNEQFF.

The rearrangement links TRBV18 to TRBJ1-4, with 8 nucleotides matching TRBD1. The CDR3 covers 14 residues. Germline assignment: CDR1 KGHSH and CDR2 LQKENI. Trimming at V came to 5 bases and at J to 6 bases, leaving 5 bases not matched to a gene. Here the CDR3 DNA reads TGTGCCAGCTCATATGACAGGGGTTATGAAAAACTGTTTTTT. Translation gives CASSYDRGYEKLFF.

The DNA for the CDR3 is TGTGCCAGTAGGACGGCGGACTCAGGCCCCAATGAGCAGTTCTTC. It codes for CASRTADSGPNEQFF. The chain recombines TRBV19 with TRBJ2-1; tentative D call: TRBD2 (5 bases). Between the trimmed V and J ends, which lost 6 bases and 6 bases, there was a span of 18 bases. The CDR3 is made up of 15 amino acids. Germline-derived CDR1 and CDR2 are LNHDA and SQIVND (reference sequence). Using reference TRBV19 and TRBJ2-1 for the parts outside the CDR3, the full variable domain is DGGITQSPKYLFRKEGQNVTLSCEQNLNHDAMYWYRQDPGQGLRLIYYSQIVNDFQKGDIAEGYSVSREKKESFPLTVTSAQKNPTAFYLCASRTADSGPNEQFFGPGTRLTVL.

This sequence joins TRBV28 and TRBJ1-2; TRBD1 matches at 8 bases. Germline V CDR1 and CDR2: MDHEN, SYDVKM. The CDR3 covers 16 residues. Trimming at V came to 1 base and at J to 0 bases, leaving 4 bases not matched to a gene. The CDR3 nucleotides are TGTGCCAGCAGTTTATCTGGACAGGGCACTAACTATGGCTACACCTTC. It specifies CASSLSGQGTNYGYTF.

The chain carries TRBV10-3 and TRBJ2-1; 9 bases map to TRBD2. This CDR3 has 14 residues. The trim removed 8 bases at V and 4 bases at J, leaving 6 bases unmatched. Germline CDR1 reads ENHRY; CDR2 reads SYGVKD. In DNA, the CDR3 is TGTGCCATCCAGAGCGGGGGGAAATACAATGAGCAGTTCTTC. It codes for CAIQSGGKYNEQFF.

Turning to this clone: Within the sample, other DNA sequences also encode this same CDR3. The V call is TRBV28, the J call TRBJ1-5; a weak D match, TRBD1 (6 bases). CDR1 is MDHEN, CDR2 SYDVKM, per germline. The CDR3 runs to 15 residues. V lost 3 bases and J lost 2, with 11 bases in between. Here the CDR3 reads CASSFRGLGNQPQHF. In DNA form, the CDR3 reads TGTGCCAGCAGTTTCCGGGGGCTTGGCAATCAGCCCCAGCATTTT. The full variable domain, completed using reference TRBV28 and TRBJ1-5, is DVKVTQSSRYLVKRTGEKVFLECVQDMDHENMFWYRQDPGLGLRLIYFSYDVKMKEKGDIPEGYSVSREKKERFSLILESASTNQTSMYLCASSFRGLGNQPQHFGDGTRLSIL.

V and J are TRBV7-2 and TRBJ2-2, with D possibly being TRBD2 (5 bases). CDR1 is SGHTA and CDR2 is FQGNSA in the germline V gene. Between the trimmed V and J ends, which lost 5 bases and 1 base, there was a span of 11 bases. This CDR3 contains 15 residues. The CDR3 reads CASSPDGVNTGELFF. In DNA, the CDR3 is TGTGCCAGCAGCCCTGACGGGGTGAACACCGGGGAGCTGTTTTTT. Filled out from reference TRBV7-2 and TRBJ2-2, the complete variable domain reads GAGVSQSPSNKVTEKGKDVELRCDPISGHTALYWYRQSLGQGLEFLIYFQGNSAPDKSGLPSDRFSAERTGGSVSTLTIQRTQQEDSAVYLCASSPDGVNTGELFFGEGSRLTVL.

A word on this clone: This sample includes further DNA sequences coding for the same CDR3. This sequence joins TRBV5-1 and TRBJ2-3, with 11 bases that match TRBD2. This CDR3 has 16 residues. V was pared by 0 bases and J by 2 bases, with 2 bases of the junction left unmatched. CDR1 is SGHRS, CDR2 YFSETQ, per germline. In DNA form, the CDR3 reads TGCGCCAGCAGCTTGGGACTAGCGGGAACCACAGATACGCAGTATTTT. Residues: CASSLGLAGTTDTQYF.

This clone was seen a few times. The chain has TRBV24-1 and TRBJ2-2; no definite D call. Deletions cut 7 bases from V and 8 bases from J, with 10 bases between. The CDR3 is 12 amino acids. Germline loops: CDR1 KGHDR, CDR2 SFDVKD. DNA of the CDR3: TGTGCCACCAGAGACGGTGTGGGGGAGCTGTTTTTT. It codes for CATRDGVGELFF.